This TCR beta chain appears in the sequencing data of a study of blood T cell repertoires in COVID-19. At the level of the study: The United States, Italy and Spain were the sources of the acute and convalescent COVID-19 samples. PBMCs, B-cell-depleted T cells, or T cells provided the cDNA or gDNA that made up the material.

V was pared by 4 bases and J by 2 bases, with 3 bases between. Germline V gene sequence: CDR1 MNHEY, CDR2 SVGAGI. The CDR3 length is 12 residues. As for this clone: The sample holds other DNA sequences that translate to the same CDR3.

In the study's own analysis: The assay estimated nucleated cells by amplifying reference gene primers. This table comes from immunoSEQ multiplex PCR, and its TCRdb copy is limited to in-frame clones, with some not included. The DNA was the basis for D and trimming; V, J and clone size are from that table. The sample shows fewer than 300,000 clones, approximately 77% of them seen only once. The clonotype was recovered from a woman between 18 and 29 years old with acute or convalescent COVID-19. This chain connects TRBV6-5 to TRBJ1-3; D is unclear. The material sequenced was peripheral blood. Here the CDR3 DNA reads TGTGCCAGCAGTTCTCCTGGAAACACCATATATTTT. Translating gives CASSSPGNTIYF.